This section outlines one TCR beta chain sequence together with its context. These data belong to a study of memory CD4+ T cells and cytomegalovirus serostatus. The sort gate was single viable CD3+CD4+CD8-CD45RO+ cells for memory CD4+ T cells. This table comes from immunoSEQ multiplex PCR, and its TCRdb copy is limited to in-frame clones, with some not included. The sample contains about 45,000 clones, under 80% of which appear only once. Germline V gene data show CDR1 as MDHEN and CDR2 as SYDVKM. CDR3 size: 15 residues. V was shortened by 3 bases and J by 3 bases, with 14 bases between the two germline ends.

The source material was memory CD4+ T cells from blood. The J gene is TRBJ2-5, the V gene TRBV28, with D hard to call. The origin of this receptor is an adult in good health and CMV-seronegative. The DNA for the CDR3 is TGTGCCAGCAGTTTCCCGGATCAGGTCAAAGAGACCCAGTACTTC. This codes for CASSFPDQVKETQYF.